The sequence of this T cell receptor (beta chain) was determined in a study of cytomegalovirus exposure and HLA in healthy donors. The primer mix had 60 Vbeta and 13 Jbeta primers. The table came from immunoSEQ multiplex PCR; TCRdb's copy has only in-frame clones and leaves some out. The table lists about 110,000 clones, roughly 72% of them singletons. From germline, CDR1 is SGHTA and CDR2 FQGNSA. This CDR3 is 12 amino acids long. V lost 4 bases to trimming and J lost 3 bases, with 6 bases between them. The sequenced sample was PBMCs. The gene calls are TRBV7-2 and TRBJ1-2; D is perhaps TRBD1 (5 bases). This clonotype was sampled from a woman aged 40 to 50 in good health and CMV-seropositive. CDR3 sequence: CASSSGYYGYTF. CDR3 sequence (DNA): TGTGCCAGCAGCTCAGGGTACTATGGCTACACCTTC.